Listed here is a single T cell receptor beta chain. Authors' data handling: Reference gene primer amplification in the assay estimated nucleated cell counts. Assay used: immunoSEQ multiplex PCR; TCRdb lists only in-frame clones, some missing. V, J and clone size reflect that table, while D and trimming were determined from the DNA. The sample includes roughly 220,000 clones, around 86% of them seen just once. Cohort assignment relied on participant-reported clinical history. This record belongs to a study of blood T cell repertoires in COVID-19. In the study overall: Material from acute and convalescent COVID-19 was sourced from the United States, Italy and Spain. Sources were T cells, B-cell-depleted T cells, or PBMCs; the material itself was cDNA or gDNA.

The germline V gene encodes CDR1 LGHDT and CDR2 YNNKEL (reference sequence). The CDR3 extends over 17 amino acids. After removal of 2 bases from V and 0 bases from J, the junction contained 7 bases not matched to a gene. The sample comprised PBMCs or T cells enriched from blood (not recorded which). The chain uses TRBV3-1 (or the pseudogene TRBV3-2) and TRBJ2-4, with 7 bases lining up with TRBD1. The source is a woman aged 40 to 50 with acute COVID-19. The CDR3 coding sequence is TGTGCCAGCAGCCAATCCACGAGGGGGCTAGCCAAAAACATTCAGTACTTC. Protein product: CASSQSTRGLAKNIQYF.